The 17 T cell receptor beta chains below come from one sample, sequenced in a study of T-cell reconstitution after alpha-beta-depleted transplantation in children. A TCRbeta library incorporating unique molecular identifiers was prepared. From the PCR reads, TCRdb called clonotypes with MiXCR, one entry per CDR3 protein. The sample has hundreds of thousands of distinct CDR3 sequences; 10% to 15% are singletons. This material consisted of PBMCs, mostly from graft donor cells, taken 360 days after TCRalphabeta/CD19-depleted stem cell transplant. These receptors were collected from a male patient under 18 who had a stem cell transplant for acute myeloid leukemia, so the T cells may come from the graft donor.

CDR3 protein: CASSVGADEQYF. DNA for the CDR3: TGTGCCAGCAGTGTAGGCGCGGACGAGCAGTACTTC. The rearrangement joins TRBV2 to TRBJ2-7, with unresolved D. This CDR3 has 12 amino acids. From germline, CDR1 is SNHLY and CDR2 FYNNEI. Trimming cost V 4 bases and J 5 bases, with 9 bases left between them.

The rearrangement uses TRBV20-1 and TRBJ2-7; D perhaps matches TRBD1 (5 bases). Trimming took off 0 bases at V and 5 bases at J, with 11 bases between the two ends. The germline V gene has CDR1 DFQATT and CDR2 SNEGSKA (reference sequence). This CDR3 spans 13 amino acids. The CDR3 spells CSARDLGVHEQYF. CDR3 sequence (DNA): TGCAGTGCTAGAGATCTAGGGGTCCACGAGCAGTACTTC.

J is TRBJ2-5 and V is TRBV12-3 or TRBV12-4; D call uncertain. The CDR3 totals 13 residues. The ends were cut back, 6 bases at V and 4 bases at J, with 12 bases in the middle. CDR3: CASSQGGGETQYF. The CDR3 DNA reads as TGTGCCAGCAGCCAAGGCGGCGGAGAGACCCAGTACTTC.

The CDR3 DNA sequence: TGTGCCAGCAGCCCCGGGGATAGCGGACCGGGGGATACGCAGTATTTT. Translated: CASSPGDSGPGDTQYF. This chain joins TRBV11-3 and TRBJ2-3; D is possibly TRBD2 (6 bases). The germline V and J ends were trimmed by 5 bases and 6 bases, with 21 bases remaining between them. Germline V gene data show CDR1 as SGHNT and CDR2 as YENEEA. This CDR3 is 16 amino acids long.

The sample holds a few counts of this clonotype. The rearrangement joins TRBV12-3 or TRBV12-4 to TRBJ2-1; D remains unclear. V lost 5 bases, J lost 1 base, and 9 bases lay in between. The CDR3 loop spans 14 amino acids. The CDR3 nucleotides are TGTGCCAGCAGTCCTAAGTCTTCCTACAATGAGCAGTTCTTC. Its protein product is CASSPKSSYNEQFF.

The V call is TRBV18, the J call TRBJ2-7; no clear D. The germline gives CDR1 KGHSH, CDR2 LQKENI. CDR3 length: 11 residues. V was shortened by 5 bases and J by 5 bases, with 7 bases between the two germline ends. CDR3 loop: CASSSKDEQYF. CDR3 bases: TGTGCCAGCTCATCGAAAGACGAGCAGTACTTC. Full variable domain (missing parts from reference TRBV18 and TRBJ2-7): NAGVMQNPRHLVRRRGQEARLRCSPMKGHSHVYWYRQLPEEGLKFMVYLQKENIIDESGMPKERFSAEFPKEGPSILRIQQVVRGDSAAYFCASSSKDEQYFGPGTRLTVT.

Many counts were recorded for this clonotype. This chain links TRBV28 with TRBJ2-5, with 10 bases identical to TRBD2. This CDR3 contains 15 residues. Germline CDR1 and CDR2: MDHEN and SYDVKM. The V and J ends lost 3 bases and 4 bases, in that order; junction bases with no gene match: 5. Here the CDR3 reads CASSFLLAGVETQYF. For the CDR3, the DNA is TGTGCCAGCAGTTTTCTTCTAGCGGGAGTAGAGACCCAGTACTTC.

This clonotype was detected many times. The chain joins TRBV6-2 or TRBV6-3 to TRBJ2-5; maybe TRBD2 (5 bases). Germline lookup yields CDR1 MNHEY and CDR2 SVGEGT. Between the trimmed V and J ends, which lost 5 bases and 1 base, there was a span of 11 bases. CDR3 length: 14 amino acids. The CDR3 nucleotides read TGTGCCAGCAGTCTCAGCGGCCTCCAAGAGACCCAGTACTTC. The encoded protein is CASSLSGLQETQYF.

As regards this clonotype: The CDR3 ends on some other residue instead of the conserved phenylalanine or tryptophan, so this is likely a read error. The chain carries TRBV20-1 and TRBJ2-1; the D is unclear. The CDR3 totals 11 residues. V lost 5 bases, J lost 9 bases, and 11 bases lay in between. Germline CDR1 and CDR2: DFQATT and SNEGSKA (reference sequence). This chain's CDR3 is CSAGRIFEQFC. Here the CDR3 DNA reads TGCAGTGCTGGCCGCATTTTTGAGCAGTTCTGC.

This clonotype came up a few times. J is TRBJ2-3 and V is TRBV20-1, with D unclear. CDR3 length: 12 amino acids. Germline CDR1 and CDR2: DFQATT and SNEGSKA (reference sequence). Trimming stripped 6 bases from V and 5 bases from J, with 12 bases between. The CDR3 bases are TGCAGTGCAAGGACGGAACTAGATACGCAGTATTTT. This sequence encodes CSARTELDTQYF.

This clonotype was recorded a few times. The V and J genes are TRBV27 and TRBJ2-7, with unresolved D. This CDR3 comprises 12 residues. Deletions cut 3 bases from V and 7 bases from J, with 10 bases between. Germline V gene lookup returns CDR1 MNHEY and CDR2 SMNVEV (reference sequence). Here the CDR3 DNA reads TGTGCCAGCAGTTTTCTGGGTGTAGAGCAGTACTTC. Amino acid sequence: CASSFLGVEQYF.

This clonotype was recorded a few times. The genes are TRBV11-2 and TRBJ2-1; 11 bases align to TRBD2. CDR3 length: 16 residues. Germline V gene lookup returns CDR1 SGHAT and CDR2 FQNNGV. V lost 6 bases to trimming and J lost 5 bases; unmatched junction nucleotides: 9. The CDR3 DNA follows: TGTGCCAGCAGGGAAATAGCGGGAGGGCCTAACAATGAGCAGTTCTTC. Its protein is CASREIAGGPNNEQFF.

Only a few counts were recorded for this clonotype. The genes are TRBV28 and TRBJ2-2; D remains unclear. Trimming shortened V by 5 bases and J by 7 bases, and 8 bases separated the two germline ends. Germline V gene data show CDR1 as MDHEN and CDR2 as SYDVKM. The CDR3 is made up of 12 amino acids. This CDR3 is CASSTPSGELFF. CDR3 nucleotides: TGTGCCAGCAGTACCCCTAGCGGGGAGCTGTTTTTT.

The rearrangement joins TRBV7-2 to TRBJ2-7; 8 nucleotides line up with TRBD2. Germline assignment: CDR1 SGHTA and CDR2 FQGNSA. Trimming cost V 1 base and J 6 bases; bases outside gene matches: 2. This CDR3 comprises 13 residues. The CDR3 DNA is TGTGCCAGCAGCTTAGTAGGGACTAGCGAGCAGTACTTC. It codes for CASSLVGTSEQYF. Full variable domain (remainder filled in from reference TRBV7-2 and TRBJ2-7): GAGVSQSPSNKVTEKGKDVELRCDPISGHTALYWYRQSLGQGLEFLIYFQGNSAPDKSGLPSDRFSAERTGGSVSTLTIQRTQQEDSAVYLCASSLVGTSEQYFGPGTRLTVT.

The genes are TRBV20-1 and TRBJ2-7, with no clear D. The CDR3 loop spans 16 amino acids. Germline V gene sequence: CDR1 DFQATT, CDR2 SNEGSKA (reference sequence). V lost 3 bases and J lost 0, with 18 bases in between. The CDR3 nucleotides read TGCAGTGCTAGCCAGATATGGAGCCTCGGCTCCTACGAGCAGTACTTC. Translation gives CSASQIWSLGSYEQYF.

A few counts support this clonotype. The chain is built from TRBV6-1 and TRBJ1-2, with D hard to call. CDR3 length: 13 amino acids. CDR1 is MNHNS and CDR2 is SASEGT in the germline V gene. Trimming shortened V by 3 bases and J by 6 bases, and 11 bases separated the two germline ends. The CDR3 here is CASSEAESHGYTF. The CDR3 DNA reads TGTGCCAGCAGTGAGGCGGAGTCGCATGGCTACACCTTC.

Worth noting for this clonotype: A much larger clonotype is one base distant, so this may be a read error. The rearrangement uses TRBV9 and TRBJ2-1; 12 bases align to TRBD2. CDR3 length: 17 amino acids. Germline V gene sequence: CDR1 SGDLS, CDR2 YYNGEE. J gave up 7 bases and V 4 bases, and 12 bases lay outside the gene matches. Here the CDR3 reads CASSFPTGTSGCNEQFF. The CDR3 DNA is TGTGCCAGCAGCTTCCCCACCGGGACTAGCGGGTGTAATGAGCAGTTCTTC.